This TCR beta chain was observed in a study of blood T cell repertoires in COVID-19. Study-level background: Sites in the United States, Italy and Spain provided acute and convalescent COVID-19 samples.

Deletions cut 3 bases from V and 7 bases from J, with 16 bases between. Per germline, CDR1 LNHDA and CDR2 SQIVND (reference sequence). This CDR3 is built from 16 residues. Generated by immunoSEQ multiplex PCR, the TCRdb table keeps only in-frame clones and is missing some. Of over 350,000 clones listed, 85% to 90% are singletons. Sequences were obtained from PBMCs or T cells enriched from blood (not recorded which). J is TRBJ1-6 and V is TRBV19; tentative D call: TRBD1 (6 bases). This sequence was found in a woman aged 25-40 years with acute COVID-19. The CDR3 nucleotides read TGTGCCAGTAGTATCGCTAAACAGGGTGGAAATTCACCCCTCCACTTT. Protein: CASSIAKQGGNSPLHF.